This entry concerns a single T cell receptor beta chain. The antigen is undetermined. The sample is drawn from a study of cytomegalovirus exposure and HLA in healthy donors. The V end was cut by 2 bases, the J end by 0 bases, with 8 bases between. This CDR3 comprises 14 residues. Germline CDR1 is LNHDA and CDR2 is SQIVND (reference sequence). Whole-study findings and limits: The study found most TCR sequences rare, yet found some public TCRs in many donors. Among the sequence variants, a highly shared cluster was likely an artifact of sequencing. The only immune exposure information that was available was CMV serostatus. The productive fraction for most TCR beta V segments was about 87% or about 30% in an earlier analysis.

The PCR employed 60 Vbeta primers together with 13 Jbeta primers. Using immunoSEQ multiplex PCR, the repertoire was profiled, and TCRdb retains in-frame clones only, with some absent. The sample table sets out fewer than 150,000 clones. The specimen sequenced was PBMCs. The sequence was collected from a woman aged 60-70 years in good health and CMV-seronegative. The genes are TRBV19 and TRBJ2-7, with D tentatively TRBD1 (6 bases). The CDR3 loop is CASSITGNSYEQYF. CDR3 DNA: TGTGCCAGTAGTATAACAGGGAACTCCTACGAGCAGTACTTC.